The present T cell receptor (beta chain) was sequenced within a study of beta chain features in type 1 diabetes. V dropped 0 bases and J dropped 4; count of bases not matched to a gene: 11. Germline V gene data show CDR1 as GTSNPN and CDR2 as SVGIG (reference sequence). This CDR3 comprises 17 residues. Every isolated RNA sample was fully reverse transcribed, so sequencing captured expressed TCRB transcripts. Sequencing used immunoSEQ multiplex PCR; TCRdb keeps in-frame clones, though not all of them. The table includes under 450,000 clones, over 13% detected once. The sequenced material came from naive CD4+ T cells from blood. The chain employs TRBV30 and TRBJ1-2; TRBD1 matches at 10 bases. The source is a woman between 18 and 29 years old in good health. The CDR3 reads CAWSVRQGAAGGYGYTF. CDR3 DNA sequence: TGTGCCTGGAGTGTGCGACAGGGGGCCGCTGGGGGCTATGGCTACACCTTC.